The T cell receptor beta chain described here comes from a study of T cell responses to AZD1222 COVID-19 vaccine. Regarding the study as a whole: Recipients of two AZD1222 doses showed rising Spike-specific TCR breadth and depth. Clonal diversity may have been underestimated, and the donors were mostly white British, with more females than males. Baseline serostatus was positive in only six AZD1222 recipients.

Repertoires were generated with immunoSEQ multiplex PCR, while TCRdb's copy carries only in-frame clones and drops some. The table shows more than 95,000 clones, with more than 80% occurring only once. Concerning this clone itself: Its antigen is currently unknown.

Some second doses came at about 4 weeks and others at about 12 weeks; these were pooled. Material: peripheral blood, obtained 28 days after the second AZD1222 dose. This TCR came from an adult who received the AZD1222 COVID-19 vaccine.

The DNA for the CDR3 is TGTGCCAGCAGTTACGACGAGAACAATCAGCCCCAGCATTTT. This translates into CASSYDENNQPQHF. The chain uses TRBV6-5 and TRBJ1-5; D not certain. V was shortened by 2 bases and J by 3 bases, with 8 bases between the two germline ends. In germline, CDR1 is MNHEY, CDR2 SVGAGI. The CDR3 length is 14 residues.